One and the same sample provided the 14 T cell receptor beta chains below, sequenced in a study of OX40 agonist ivuxolimab in advanced cancers. The protocol was immunoSEQ multiplex PCR, while the TCRdb copy is restricted to in-frame clones and leaves out a portion. The profile shows fewer than 12,000 clones, 60% to 85% of them singletons. The sequences come from CD4+ or CD8+ T cells sorted from blood, collected in a trial of the OX40 agonist ivuxolimab. Source of these receptors: an adult with an advanced solid tumor such as melanoma, head and neck, liver or kidney cancer.

This chain connects TRBV13 to TRBJ1-2; a weak D match, TRBD1 (5 bases). Germline values: CDR1 PRHDT, CDR2 FYEKMQ (reference sequence). The V and J ends lost 5 bases and 4 bases respectively, with 8 bases between them. The CDR3 is 12 amino acids. The CDR3 is CASSRGSYGYTF. The CDR3 bases are TGTGCCAGCAGCCGGGGCAGCTATGGCTACACCTTC.

The CDR3 nucleotides read TGTGCCAGCAGGCTGGGCAGGGCTCCCGAGCAGTACTTC. It codes for CASRLGRAPEQYF. V usage is TRBV27 and J usage is TRBJ2-7; tentatively, D is TRBD1 (5 bases). V was pared by 6 bases and J by 6 bases, with 15 bases between. Germline V gives CDR1 MNHEY, CDR2 SMNVEV (reference sequence). The CDR3 has 13 residues.

J is TRBJ1-1 and V is TRBV9; D is unclear. V gave up 0 bases and J gave up 7 bases, with 10 bases separating them. This CDR3 is built from 13 residues. CDR1 and CDR2 from the germline V gene are SGDLS and YYNGEE. The CDR3 region has the DNA TGTGCCAGCAGCGTAGACCGTCCTCTTGAAGCTTTCTTT. Its protein product is CASSVDRPLEAFF.

In its sample, this clone ranks as medium-sized. V gene TRBV15 combines with J gene TRBJ2-2; TRBD1 agrees at 8 bases. V dropped 4 bases and J dropped 5; count of bases not matched to a gene: 3. In germline, CDR1 is LNHNV, CDR2 YYDKDF (reference sequence). The CDR3 has 14 amino acids. CDR3 in amino acids: CATSKQGETGELFF. The CDR3 DNA reads TGTGCCACCAGCAAACAGGGGGAAACCGGGGAGCTGTTTTTT.

CDR3 bases: TGTGCCAGCAGCTCAGGGACTAGCGGGAGGGAGACCCAGTACTTC. Translating it yields CASSSGTSGRETQYF. The chain links TRBV9 to TRBJ2-5; TRBD2 agrees at 15 bases. CDR1 and CDR2 (germline): SGDLS, YYNGEE. The CDR3 length is 15 residues. The trim removed 4 bases at V and 5 bases at J, leaving 3 bases unmatched.

This clone has only a few counts. V gene TRBV30 combines with J gene TRBJ1-5; D ambiguous. From germline, CDR1 is GTSNPN and CDR2 SVGIG (reference sequence). The CDR3 is 15 residues long. The germline V and J ends were trimmed by 2 bases and 0 bases, with 11 bases remaining between them. CDR3 region: CAWSRGTDSNQPQHF. The CDR3 coding sequence is TGTGCCTGGAGTAGAGGAACGGATAGCAATCAGCCCCAGCATTTT.

This chain connects TRBV7-9 to TRBJ2-4, with 7 positions matching TRBD1. The ends lost 5 bases at V and 0 bases at J; junction bases unmatched: 7. Per germline, CDR1 SEHNR and CDR2 FQNEAQ (reference sequence). The CDR3 contains 16 residues. The chain's CDR3 is CASSARQGPAKNIQYF. The DNA of the CDR3 is TGTGCCAGCAGCGCCAGACAGGGTCCAGCCAAAAACATTCAGTACTTC.

The genes are TRBV7-9 and TRBJ2-2, with 10 bases matching TRBD2. The CDR3 length is 17 residues. J was trimmed by 5 bases and V by 4 bases; bases with no gene match: 10. Germline values: CDR1 SEHNR, CDR2 FQNEAQ (reference sequence). Here the CDR3 reads CASSSTGTSDLTGELFF. DNA of the CDR3: TGTGCCAGCAGCTCCACAGGGACTAGCGACCTGACCGGGGAGCTGTTTTTT.

The table lists this clone with a few counts. The rearrangement uses TRBV7-2 and TRBJ2-5; a possible D gene is TRBD2 (6 bases). Trimming cost V 5 bases and J 0 bases, with 10 bases left between them. From germline, CDR1 is SGHTA and CDR2 FQGNSA. There are 14 residues in the CDR3. Written as DNA, the CDR3 is TGTGCCAGCAGCGGGACTTCGTACCAAGAGACCCAGTACTTC. This codes for CASSGTSYQETQYF.

The rearrangement uses TRBV6-6 and TRBJ1-5; D remains unclear. The CDR3 consists of 13 residues. Per germline, CDR1 MNHNY and CDR2 SVGAGI (reference sequence). V was cut by 5 bases and J by 4 bases, with 9 bases left in between. CDR3: CASSHGINQPQHF. The CDR3 DNA sequence: TGTGCCAGCAGTCACGGGATAAATCAGCCCCAGCATTTT.

The J gene is TRBJ2-1, the V gene TRBV19; weak D call: TRBD1 (5 bases). V was trimmed by 6 bases and J by 13 bases, leaving 10 bases between them. Germline V CDR1 and CDR2: LNHDA, SQIVND (reference sequence). CDR3 length: 10 amino acids. The CDR3 DNA is TGTGCCAGTAGGGGGCTCGGACAGTTCTTC. Its translation is CASRGLGQFF.

The chain links TRBV25-1 to TRBJ2-7; tentative D call: TRBD2 (5 bases). V gave up 9 bases and J gave up 2 bases, with 14 bases separating them. Germline loops: CDR1 MGHDK, CDR2 SYGVNS. CDR3 size: 13 residues. The CDR3 loop is CARSRGLTYEQYF. The CDR3 DNA sequence: TGTGCCAGATCTCGGGGATTAACCTACGAGCAGTACTTC.

The chain carries TRBV14 and TRBJ2-3; TRBD2 matches at 14 bases. The CDR3 loop spans 15 amino acids. Per the germline V gene, CDR1 is SGHDN and CDR2 is FVKESK. V lost 1 base and J lost 6; bases outside the gene matches: 0. This CDR3 reads CASSQGTSGGDTQYF. The CDR3 DNA follows: TGTGCCAGCAGCCAAGGGACTAGCGGGGGGGATACGCAGTATTTT.

CDR3: CASSPLGRGLSYEQYF. CDR3 sequence (DNA): TGTGCCAGCAGTCCCCTCGGCAGGGGGCTCTCCTACGAGCAGTACTTC. This sequence joins TRBV7-9 and TRBJ2-7, with TRBD1 matching over 8 bases. With V trimmed by 6 bases and J by 0 bases, 10 bases remained unmatched. Germline CDR1 is SEHNR and CDR2 is FQNEAQ (reference sequence). This CDR3 has 16 residues.